This TCR beta chain derives from a study of blood T cell repertoires in COVID-19 (dated by TCRdb to the early 2020s). As for the study more broadly: The collaborator samples originated in the United States, Italy and Spain and spanned the acute and convalescent phases of COVID-19. The material from the prospective study consisted of cDNA or gDNA derived from T cells, B-cell-depleted T cells, or PBMCs. Samples were obtained from the ongoing ImmuneRACE study (first 160 participants) and from about 1,300 subjects provided by 6 global collaborators. The repertoires were released in a freely available public database meant as a resource for research on the immune response to SARS-CoV-2. HLA class I and class II types, where available, came from metadata supplied by the sample provider rather than from assay-based typing. The sample metadata nearly always contained a de-identified subject ID, COVID-19 status, age in years and sex. Deeply sampled blood TCRbeta repertoires from subjects exposed to, actively infected with, or recovered from COVID-19 were included in the dataset. Study-wide findings and limitations: Clinical and demographic metadata were provided uncurated, with the amount varying by source and participant.

One collaborating source in Seattle enrolled patients during active infection and followed them longitudinally through the course of disease. Collaborating institutions collected whole blood in K2EDTA tubes following their own protocols. For TCRbeta analysis, collaborator samples were shipped as frozen whole blood, as isolated PBMCs, or as DNA extracted from either sample type. Turning to this clone: The antigen it recognizes is unknown. Base qualities are not at hand, and no much larger clone is one base apart.

TCRbeta CDR3 regions were amplified from genomic DNA using the immunoSEQ Assay, a bias-controlled multiplex PCR. The paper's data handling went like this. The number of nucleated cells in each sample was estimated by amplification of reference gene primers within the assay. To quantify the absolute abundance of each unique TCRbeta CDR3 rearrangement, sequence reads were collapsed and filtered. Productive Simpson clonality was computed per sample as the square root of Simpson's diversity index over productive rearrangements. Not all clones reach the TCRdb copy of this immuneACCESS table, which keeps in-frame sequences only. Checked studies attribute under half of the gap to unresolved V genes and leave the rest unexplained. V, J and clone size are taken as reported in that table, and D and trimming were inferred from the DNA itself. This sample is represented by about 170,000 clones; under 95% of them were singletons. The ten largest clones take up about 4.9% of the sample.

This clonotype was sampled from a young man with COVID-19, enrolled during active disease. The sequencing sample was made of peripheral blood.

The sequenced DNA is TGTGCCAGCAGCAAACCAGGGCCCTACGAGCAGTACTTC. This codes for CASSKPGPYEQYF. The chain uses TRBV12-3 or TRBV12-4 and TRBJ2-7, with TRBD1 tentatively as D gene (5 bases match). The CDR3, from cysteine to phenylalanine, totals 13 residues. Only the CDR3 region is kept as DNA, spanning 39 bases read in frame from base 1. V and J lose 6 bases and 2 bases, and a span of 11 bases separates them.